The 25 T cell receptor beta chains reported below all come from one sample, sequenced in a study of beta chain features in type 1 diabetes. Study observations and caveats: For Type 1 diabetes patients, all four CD4+ subsets carried TCRB CDR3s that were moderately but significantly shorter.

Reverse transcription of all isolated RNA meant that expressed TCRB transcripts were sequenced. This table comes from immunoSEQ multiplex PCR, and its TCRdb copy is limited to in-frame clones, with some not included. The table lists under 350,000 clones, about 24% of them singletons. These receptors have no identified antigens. Sequences were obtained from naive CD4+ T cells from blood. The receptor source for this set is a woman younger than 45 with type 1 diabetes.

In its sample, this clone was seen a few times. The chain couples TRBV7-9 to TRBJ1-4, with 10 bases aligning to TRBD1. The V and J ends lost 3 bases and 12 bases, in that order; junction bases with no gene match: 4. This CDR3 comprises 13 residues. Per germline, CDR1 SEHNR and CDR2 FQNEAQ (reference sequence). The CDR3 region has the DNA TGTGCCAGCAGCTTGGGACAGGGGAGCGAACTGTTTTTT. Protein product: CASSLGQGSELFF.

This clone appeared a few times. The chain couples TRBV4-1 to TRBJ2-5; weak D call: TRBD2 (5 bases). Looked up from germline, CDR1 is MGHRA and CDR2 is YSYEKL. The CDR3 loop spans 14 amino acids. The V gene lost 6 bases and the J gene lost 0 bases, with 11 bases spanning the gap. Here the CDR3 DNA reads TGCGCCAGCAGGGCTACGGGGAACCAAGAGACCCAGTACTTC. This gives the protein CASRATGNQETQYF.

The chain carries TRBV7-2 and TRBJ2-1, with 8 bases aligning to TRBD2. This CDR3 has 16 residues. V shed 1 base and J 4 bases; nucleotides not matched to a gene: 6. Germline V gene lookup returns CDR1 SGHTA and CDR2 FQGNSA. The CDR3 coding sequence is TGTGCCAGCAGCTTAGACATAGCGGGAACATACAATGAGCAGTTCTTC. It is translated as CASSLDIAGTYNEQFF.

This clone was observed a handful of times. This chain connects TRBV28 to TRBJ1-2; a possible D gene is TRBD1 (5 bases). The CDR3 runs 12 residues. V gave up 7 bases and J gave up 5 bases, with 11 bases separating them. Per germline, CDR1 MDHEN and CDR2 SYDVKM. The CDR3 DNA is TGTGCCAGCAACCTGGGGGGATATGGCTACACCTTC. It codes for CASNLGGYGYTF.

The gene calls are TRBV7-9 and TRBJ1-5; 9 bases map to TRBD1. V was clipped by 3 bases and J by 0 bases; unmatched bases: 3. Germline V gene data show CDR1 as SEHNR and CDR2 as FQNEAQ (reference sequence). The length of the CDR3 is 16 residues. CDR3 sequence: CASSFGTGNSNQPQHF. Written as DNA, the CDR3 is TGTGCCAGCAGCTTTGGGACAGGGAATAGCAATCAGCCCCAGCATTTT.

This sequence joins TRBV19 and TRBJ1-2; TRBD1 matches 7 bases. The CDR3 spans 13 residues. Germline V gives CDR1 LNHDA, CDR2 SQIVND (reference sequence). Losses at the gene ends were 8 bases for V and 4 bases for J; bases not matched to a gene: 7. The CDR3 is CASRGGFGYGYTF. CDR3 nucleotide sequence: TGTGCCAGTCGAGGGGGCTTCGGCTATGGCTACACCTTC. The full variable domain, completed using reference TRBV19 and TRBJ1-2, is DGGITQSPKYLFRKEGQNVTLSCEQNLNHDAMYWYRQDPGQGLRLIYYSQIVNDFQKGDIAEGYSVSREKKESFPLTVTSAQKNPTAFYLCASRGGFGYGYTFGSGTRLTVV.

V usage is TRBV7-6 and J usage is TRBJ1-1; D is ambiguous. Germline V lookup: CDR1 SGHVS, CDR2 FNYEAQ. The V and J ends lost 2 bases and 7 bases respectively, with 20 bases between them. The CDR3 runs to 16 residues. CDR3 sequence: CASSLRINGDRGEAFF. CDR3 DNA: TGTGCCAGCAGCTTAAGGATTAACGGGGATCGGGGTGAAGCTTTCTTT. Filled out from reference TRBV7-6 and TRBJ1-1, the complete variable domain reads GAGVSQSPRYKVTKRGQDVALRCDPISGHVSLYWYRQALGQGPEFLTYFNYEAQQDKSGLPNDRFSAERPEGSISTLTIQRTEQRDSAMYRCASSLRINGDRGEAFFGQGTRLTVV.

CDR3: CASSLMAGGPNPQFF. The CDR3 bases are TGTGCCAGCAGCTTAATGGCGGGAGGGCCTAATCCGCAGTTCTTC. This sequence joins TRBV7-3 and TRBJ2-1, with 9 bases lining up with TRBD2. With V trimmed by 1 base and J by 12 bases, 10 bases remained unmatched. This CDR3 comprises 15 residues. The germline gives CDR1 SGHTA, CDR2 FQGTGA.

The rearrangement joins TRBV5-6 to TRBJ1-2; D unclear. CDR1 is SGHDT and CDR2 is YYEEEE in the germline V gene. This CDR3 has 12 amino acids. The V end was cut by 4 bases, the J end by 4 bases, with 8 bases between. In nucleotides, the CDR3 is TGTGCCAGCAGCCCAGATTCCTATGGCTACACCTTC. The encoded protein is CASSPDSYGYTF.

This clone was seen a few times. This sequence joins TRBV7-2 and TRBJ2-7; 10 bases agree with TRBD2. V gave up 5 bases and J gave up 3 bases; unmatched junction bases: 7. The CDR3 contains 15 residues. Looked up from germline, CDR1 is SGHTA and CDR2 is FQGNSA. The CDR3 DNA reads as TGTGCCAGCAGCCTACGGGCTAGCGGGAGCTACGAGCAGTACTTC. Protein: CASSLRASGSYEQYF.

V gene TRBV5-1 combines with J gene TRBJ2-3; tentative D call: TRBD1 (6 bases). CDR1 is SGHRS and CDR2 is YFSETQ in the germline V gene. The ends were cut back, 0 bases at V and 2 bases at J, with 16 bases in the middle. The CDR3 is 17 amino acids. This CDR3 reads CASSLGLKTGPTDTQYF. CDR3 sequence (DNA): TGCGCCAGCAGCTTGGGACTAAAGACAGGACCCACAGATACGCAGTATTTT.

The CDR3 DNA follows: TGTGCCATCAGGGGACAGGGAATATGGGGCTACACCTTC. As protein: CAIRGQGIWGYTF. The chain combines TRBV10-3 with TRBJ1-2; TRBD1 agrees at 9 bases. The CDR3 sequence is 13 residues long. Losses at the gene ends were 6 bases for V and 8 bases for J; bases not matched to a gene: 7. Per germline, CDR1 ENHRY and CDR2 SYGVKD.

Of note for this clone: The sample contains more than one DNA sequence encoding this CDR3. The chain is built from TRBV18 and TRBJ2-5; tentative D call: TRBD2 (6 bases). Trimming shortened V by 2 bases and J by 3 bases, and 7 bases separated the two germline ends. The CDR3 has 13 residues. Germline V gene lookup returns CDR1 KGHSH and CDR2 LQKENI. The CDR3 bases are TGTGCCAGCTCACCAGGGACTGAAGAGACCCAGTACTTC. This encodes CASSPGTEETQYF.

This clone was detected a few times. This rearrangement joins TRBV18 to TRBJ1-2; 8 nucleotides line up with TRBD1. The V and J ends lost 3 bases and 0 bases, in that order; junction bases with no gene match: 3. CDR3 length equals 15 residues. Germline CDR1 and CDR2: KGHSH and LQKENI. The chain's CDR3 is CASSPGQEANYGYTF. CDR3 DNA sequence: TGTGCCAGCTCACCGGGACAGGAAGCTAACTATGGCTACACCTTC.

This clone appeared a few times. This chain's CDR3 is CASSSQGTDTQYF. The CDR3 DNA sequence: TGTGCCAGCAGCTCTCAGGGCACAGATACGCAGTATTTT. The rearrangement uses TRBV5-6 and TRBJ2-3, with D unclear. CDR3 length equals 13 residues. Per germline, CDR1 SGHDT and CDR2 YYEEEE. The V end was cut by 3 bases, the J end by 1 base, with 6 bases between.

The sample holds a few counts of this clone. This sequence joins TRBV9 and TRBJ1-2, with TRBD1 matching 7 bases. After removal of 0 bases from V and 8 bases from J, the junction contained 7 bases not matched to a gene. This CDR3 is built from 14 residues. Germline CDR1 and CDR2: SGDLS and YYNGEE. CDR3 region: CASSVDRGSRGYTF. The CDR3 DNA sequence: TGTGCCAGCAGCGTAGACAGGGGATCTCGAGGCTACACCTTC.

This clone was recorded a few times. This chain joins TRBV9 and TRBJ2-1; 15 positions match TRBD2. The germline CDR1 and CDR2 sequences are SGDLS and YYNGEE. With 4 bases clipped from V and 9 bases from J, the junction kept 8 bases outside the gene matches. The CDR3 runs 16 residues. The CDR3 DNA is TGTGCCAGCAGCCCGCGGACTAGCGGGAGGGCCAGTGAGCAGTTCTTC. Translated, it gives CASSPRTSGRASEQFF.

This clone has only a few counts. The CDR3 region has the DNA TGCAGCGGAGGGACAGTATACCAAGAGACCCAGTACTTC. Translated: CSGGTVYQETQYF. The chain couples TRBV29-1 to TRBJ2-5, with 7 bases lining up with TRBD1. Trimming cost V 7 bases and J 0 bases; bases outside gene matches: 5. The CDR3 has 13 residues. Germline CDR1 is SQVTM and CDR2 is ANQGSEA.

This clone has more than one count but fewer than ten. The chain employs TRBV7-9 and TRBJ1-5; 8 bases line up with TRBD1. This CDR3 is 15 amino acids long. V lost 4 bases, J lost 2 bases, and 4 bases stayed unmatched. Per germline, CDR1 SEHNR and CDR2 FQNEAQ (reference sequence). The CDR3 spells CASSSGTGGNQPQHF. The CDR3 bases are TGTGCCAGCAGCTCCGGGACAGGCGGCAATCAGCCCCAGCATTTT.

This clone has just a few counts. The chain couples TRBV19 to TRBJ2-7, with 7 bases lining up with TRBD1. V lost 4 bases and J lost 3; bases outside the gene matches: 6. CDR3 length: 14 amino acids. The germline V gene encodes CDR1 LNHDA and CDR2 SQIVND (reference sequence). The CDR3 region is CASSTGTEDYEQYF. DNA for the CDR3: TGTGCCAGTAGTACCGGGACAGAAGACTACGAGCAGTACTTC.

The rearrangement uses TRBV7-3 and TRBJ2-7; 7 bases agree with TRBD1. CDR3 length equals 14 residues. Germline CDR1 is SGHTA and CDR2 is FQGTGA. V shed 1 base, J shed 6 bases, and the junction held 6 bases outside the gene matches. This CDR3 is CASSLNPTGPEQYF. The CDR3 DNA reads TGTGCCAGCAGCTTAAACCCGACAGGGCCCGAGCAGTACTTC. The full variable domain, completed using reference TRBV7-3 and TRBJ2-7, is GAGVSQTPSNKVTEKGKYVELRCDPISGHTALYWYRQSLGQGPEFLIYFQGTGAADDSGLPNDRFFAVRPEGSVSTLKIQRTERGDSAVYLCASSLNPTGPEQYFGPGTRLTVT.

The chain recombines TRBV6-6 with TRBJ1-2, with D uncertain. Germline CDR1 is MNHNY and CDR2 is SVGAGI (reference sequence). The CDR3 runs to 10 residues. V lost 6 bases, J lost 5 bases, and 4 bases lay in between. As DNA, the CDR3 is TGTGCCAGCAGCGAGTATGGCTACACCTTC. Amino acids: CASSEYGYTF.

This clone was seen a handful of times. The rearrangement links TRBV11-1 to TRBJ2-3, with D maybe TRBD1 (6 bases). The V gene lost 2 bases and the J gene lost 1 base, with 10 bases spanning the gap. Germline V CDR1 and CDR2: SGHAT, FQDESV (reference sequence). The CDR3 totals 15 residues. The CDR3 DNA reads as TGTGCCAGCAGCTTAATTGCAGGGGGCACAGATACGCAGTATTTT. It codes for CASSLIAGGTDTQYF.

The chain links TRBV27 to TRBJ2-7, with 8 bases matching TRBD1. Germline values: CDR1 MNHEY, CDR2 SMNVEV (reference sequence). V gave up 5 bases and J gave up 0 bases; unmatched junction bases: 6. The CDR3 covers 15 residues. CDR3 DNA sequence: TGTGCCAGCAGTACCCGGACAGGGAGCTCCTACGAGCAGTACTTC. Its translation is CASSTRTGSSYEQYF.

The chain employs TRBV10-2 and TRBJ2-2, with TRBD1 identical over 8 bases. The V segment lost 4 bases and the J segment 2 bases; nucleotides outside the gene matches: 3. Germline lookup yields CDR1 WSHSY and CDR2 SAAADI. This CDR3 has 15 residues. CDR3 in amino acids: CASSGTGGNTGELFF. The CDR3 region has the DNA TGCGCCAGCAGTGGAACAGGGGGTAACACCGGGGAGCTGTTTTTT.